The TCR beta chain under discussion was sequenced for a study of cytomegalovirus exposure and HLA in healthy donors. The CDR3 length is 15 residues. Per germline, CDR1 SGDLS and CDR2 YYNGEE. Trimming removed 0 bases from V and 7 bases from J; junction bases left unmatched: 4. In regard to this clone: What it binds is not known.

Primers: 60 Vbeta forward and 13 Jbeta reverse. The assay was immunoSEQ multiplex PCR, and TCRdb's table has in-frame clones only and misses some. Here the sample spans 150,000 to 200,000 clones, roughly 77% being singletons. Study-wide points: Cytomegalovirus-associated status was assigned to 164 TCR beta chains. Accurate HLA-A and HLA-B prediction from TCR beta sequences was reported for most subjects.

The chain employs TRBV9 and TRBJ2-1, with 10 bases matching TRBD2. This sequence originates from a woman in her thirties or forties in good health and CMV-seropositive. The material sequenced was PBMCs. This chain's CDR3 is CASSVGPSGSNEQFF. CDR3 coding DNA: TGTGCCAGCAGCGTAGGCCCTAGCGGGAGTAATGAGCAGTTCTTC.